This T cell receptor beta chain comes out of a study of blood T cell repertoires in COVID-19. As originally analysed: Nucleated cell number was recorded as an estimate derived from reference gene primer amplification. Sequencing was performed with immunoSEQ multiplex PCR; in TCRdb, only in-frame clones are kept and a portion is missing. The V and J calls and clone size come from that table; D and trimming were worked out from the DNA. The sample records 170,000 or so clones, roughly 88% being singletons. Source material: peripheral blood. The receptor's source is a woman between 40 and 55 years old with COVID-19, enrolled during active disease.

CDR3 in amino acids: CASSVTRASYEQYF. The CDR3 nucleotides are TGTGCCAGCAGCGTAACCAGGGCATCCTACGAGCAGTACTTC. The chain couples TRBV9 to TRBJ2-7; the D gene is possibly TRBD1 (5 bases). Trimming shortened V by 1 base and J by 1 base, and 9 bases separated the two germline ends. This CDR3 is built from 14 residues. Germline CDR1 and CDR2: SGDLS and YYNGEE.